This is a list of T cell receptor beta chains from one sample in a study of cytomegalovirus exposure and HLA in healthy donors. The protocol was immunoSEQ multiplex PCR, while the TCRdb copy is restricted to in-frame clones and leaves out a portion. The sample has approximately 150,000 clones; 75% to 80% are singletons. The sequenced sample consisted of PBMCs. The receptor source for this set is a woman in her forties in good health and CMV-seropositive. Each CDR3 is given with its conserved first and last residue. The D gene is left open where the match is weak. A row's size may be missing; if present it is once, few, many or a size class.

CASSRDLYGYTF,TGCGCCAGCAGCCGGGACTTATATGGCTACACCTTC,.,.,TRBV5-1,TRBJ1-2
CASSPPGGTTEAFF,TGTGCCAGCAGTCCCCCAGGGGGGACCACTGAAGCTTTCTTT,TRBD1,.,TRBV28,TRBJ1-1
CASSQTSSEQFF,TGTGCCAGCAGCCAGACTAGCAGTGAGCAGTTCTTC,TRBD2,.,TRBV11-3,TRBJ2-1
CASSDRSGRAGVSYNEQFF,TGCGCCAGCAGTGACCGTAGCGGGAGGGCCGGGGTCTCCTACAATGAGCAGTTCTTC,TRBD2,.,TRBV10-1,TRBJ2-1
CASKVQGTEAFF,TGTGCCAGCAAAGTACAGGGCACTGAAGCTTTCTTT,.,once,TRBV6-5,TRBJ1-1
CASSPKTASYGEQYF,TGTGCCAGCAGCCCTAAGACAGCCTCCTACGGGGAGCAGTACTTC,.,.,TRBV13,TRBJ2-7
CASSDRTSGNLKFF,TGTGCCAGCAGCGACCGGACTAGCGGGAATCTTAAGTTCTTC,TRBD2,.,TRBV5-6,TRBJ2-1
CASSPGHYENYGYTF,TGTGCCAGCAGTCCGGGACACTATGAGAACTATGGCTACACCTTC,.,.,TRBV6-5,TRBJ1-2
CASSLGFGQGSPLHF,TGTGCCAGCAGCTTGGGGTTCGGACAGGGGTCACCCCTCCACTTT,TRBD1,.,TRBV5-6,TRBJ1-6
CASSPPIGVNTGELFF,TGTGCCAGCTCACCACCGATAGGAGTAAACACCGGGGAGCTGTTTTTT,.,.,TRBV18,TRBJ2-2
CASSLMPVGEQFF,TGCGCCAGCAGCTTGATGCCGGTCGGGGAGCAGTTCTTC,.,.,TRBV5-1,TRBJ2-1
CASSESNSGGETQYF,TGCGCCAGCAGTGAGTCGAATTCGGGGGGAGAGACCCAGTACTTC,TRBD2,.,TRBV10-2,TRBJ2-5
CASSPSGGRGGETQYF,TGTGCCAGCAGCCCATCAGGGGGGCGTGGAGGCGAGACCCAGTACTTC,.,.,TRBV11-2,TRBJ2-5
CASSLGTSGAINTGELFF,TGCGCCAGCAGCCTCGGGACTAGCGGAGCCATCAACACCGGGGAGCTGTTTTTT,TRBD2,once,TRBV5-1,TRBJ2-2
CASSVSPSGSIDEQFF,TGTGCCAGCAGCGTTAGCCCCAGCGGGAGTATAGATGAGCAGTTCTTC,TRBD2,.,TRBV28,TRBJ2-1
CASSVEPGLAGGETQYF,TGTGCCAGCAGCGTAGAGCCGGGACTAGCGGGGGGGGAGACCCAGTACTTC,TRBD2,.,TRBV9,TRBJ2-5
CASSSMGRDTEAFF,TGTGCCAGCAGTTCTATGGGGAGAGACACTGAAGCTTTCTTT,.,.,TRBV6-5,TRBJ1-1
CASSLRTSGETQYF,TGCGCCAGCAGCCTCAGGACTAGCGGAGAGACCCAGTACTTC,TRBD2,.,TRBV4-1,TRBJ2-5
CASRGQGMGTGELFF,TGTGCCAGCAGAGGCCAGGGGATGGGGACCGGGGAGCTGTTTTTT,.,.,TRBV6-5,TRBJ2-2
CSVPLGGGQAFYGYTF,TGCAGCGTTCCTTTGGGCGGGGGACAGGCCTTCTATGGCTACACCTTC,TRBD1,.,TRBV29-1,TRBJ1-2
CASSLRPGSPYEQYF,TGTGCCAGCAGCTTACGGCCCGGGTCCCCCTACGAGCAGTACTTC,.,.,TRBV7-8,TRBJ2-7
CASRKSTSGRGQYF,TGTGCCAGCAGAAAAAGCACTAGCGGGAGGGGACAGTACTTC,TRBD2,.,TRBV27,TRBJ2-7
CAISDLAGAGTAFF,TGTGCCATCAGTGACCTCGCGGGGGCGGGGACAGCTTTCTTT,.,.,TRBV10-3,TRBJ1-1
CASSYSTGQGYGYTF,TGTGCCAGCAGTTACTCCACAGGTCAGGGGTATGGCTACACCTTC,.,.,TRBV6-5,TRBJ1-2
CASSFRTGQETQYF,TGTGCCAGCAGCTTTCGTACAGGGCAAGAGACCCAGTACTTC,.,.,TRBV7-9,TRBJ2-5
CASSQDRQGKAFF,TGTGCCAGCAGCCAAGATCGACAGGGCAAAGCTTTCTTT,TRBD1,.,TRBV14,TRBJ1-1
CASSLAAGAYYGYTF,TGTGCCAGCAGCCTAGCGGCAGGGGCTTACTATGGCTACACCTTC,.,.,TRBV7-8,TRBJ1-2
CASSALGQGNSPLHF,TGTGCCAGTAGTGCCCTGGGACAGGGAAATTCACCCCTCCACTTT,TRBD1,.,TRBV19,TRBJ1-6
CASSLAIGSYNEQFF,TGCGCCAGCAGCTTGGCCATTGGTAGCTACAATGAGCAGTTCTTC,.,.,TRBV5-1,TRBJ2-1
CASSLVPGGIETQYF,TGCGCCAGCAGCTTGGTTCCAGGGGGCATAGAGACCCAGTACTTC,TRBD1,.,TRBV5-1,TRBJ2-5
CASRLDGVAKETQYF,TGTGCCAGCAGACTTGACGGGGTGGCCAAAGAGACCCAGTACTTC,.,.,TRBV6-5,TRBJ2-5
CASSQVGGKGAVDKNIQYF,TGCGCCAGCAGCCAAGTAGGAGGGAAGGGGGCGGTGGACAAAAACATTCAGTACTTC,.,few,TRBV4-1,TRBJ2-4
CASSLGVDRGPLQYF,TGTGCCAGCAGCTTAGGCGTAGACAGGGGGCCACTTCAGTACTTC,TRBD1,.,TRBV13,TRBJ2-5
CASSLAGQLYTEAFF,TGTGCCAGCAGCTTGGCGGGACAGCTATACACTGAAGCTTTCTTT,TRBD1,.,TRBV5-6,TRBJ1-1
CASSGEPYYNEQFF,TGTGCCAGCTCAGGGGAGCCTTACTACAATGAGCAGTTCTTC,.,.,TRBV19,TRBJ2-1
CASSLVGAGLNTEAFF,TGCGCCAGCAGCTTGGTAGGGGCAGGCCTGAACACTGAAGCTTTCTTT,.,few,TRBV5-1,TRBJ1-1